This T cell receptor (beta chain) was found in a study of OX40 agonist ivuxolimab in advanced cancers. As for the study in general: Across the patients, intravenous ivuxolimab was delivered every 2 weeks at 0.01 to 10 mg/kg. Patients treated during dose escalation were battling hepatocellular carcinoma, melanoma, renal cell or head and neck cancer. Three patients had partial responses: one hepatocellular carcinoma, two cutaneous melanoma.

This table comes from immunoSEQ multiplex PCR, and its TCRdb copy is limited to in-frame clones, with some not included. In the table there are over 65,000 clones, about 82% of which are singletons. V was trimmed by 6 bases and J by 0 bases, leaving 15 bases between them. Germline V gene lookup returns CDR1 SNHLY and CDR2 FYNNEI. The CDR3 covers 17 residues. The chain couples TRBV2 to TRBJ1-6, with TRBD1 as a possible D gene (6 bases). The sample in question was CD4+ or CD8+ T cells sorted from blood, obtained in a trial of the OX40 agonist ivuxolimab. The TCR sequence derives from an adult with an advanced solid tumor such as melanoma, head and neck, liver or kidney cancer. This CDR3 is CASRVGTPSSYNSPLHF. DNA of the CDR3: TGTGCCAGCAGGGTGGGGACACCGAGCTCCTATAATTCACCCCTCCACTTT.